This passage covers 18 T cell receptor beta chains from one sample sequenced in a study of CD8 T cells in Susac syndrome. Random hexamers were used to reverse transcribe roughly 0.45 to 1 ug of RNA. TCRdb analysed the immunoSEQ multiplex PCR reads with MiXCR anew, one entry per CDR3 protein. The sample consists of roughly 200,000 distinct CDR3 sequences, over 90% of them appearing once. What was sequenced was CD4+ T cells from PBMCs. The receptors derive from a human donor with multiple sclerosis.

On this clonotype itself: One end of the junction does not line up with germline, which may come from a read error. This chain uses TRBV2 with TRBJ2-4; D possibly uses TRBD1 or TRBD2 (5 bases each). Germline V gives CDR1 SNHLY, CDR2 FYNNEI. The CDR3 length is 11 residues. CDR3 coding DNA: TGTGCCAGCAGTGAAGCGGGGGAAAGGCGCTTC. Protein sequence: CASSEAGERRF.

The chain combines TRBV7-2 with TRBJ2-3; no clear D. The CDR3 runs to 15 residues. From germline, CDR1 is SGHTA and CDR2 FQGNSA. V shed 2 bases and J shed 4 bases, with 13 bases lying between them. The CDR3 DNA sequence: TGTGCCAGCAGCTTATATGGCGCCCGGGCAGATACGCAGTATTTT. It is translated as CASSLYGARADTQYF.

The CDR3 DNA reads as TGCAGTGCTGCCGGGGGGAGCTCCTACGAGCAGTACGTC. This encodes CSAAGGSSYEQYV. V usage is TRBV20-1 and J usage is TRBJ2-7; 7 bases fit TRBD2. The CDR3 extends over 13 amino acids. V was pared by 5 bases and J by 0 bases, with 4 bases of the junction left unmatched. CDR1 DFQATT and CDR2 SNEGSKA come from the germline V gene (reference sequence).

CDR3 amino acids: CATSDSSAAGALRGQFF. The CDR3 DNA reads as TGTGCCACCAGTGATTCCTCAGCGGCGGGGGCGCTTCGGGGGCAGTTCTTC. The chain couples TRBV24-1 to TRBJ2-1; a possible D gene is TRBD2 (7 bases). Germline-derived CDR1 and CDR2 are KGHDR and SFDVKD. The CDR3 length is 17 residues. With 2 bases removed from V and 12 bases from J, the gap between germline ends came to 25 bases.

The CDR3 loop is CASSGTAEETQYF. The CDR3 nucleotides read TGTGCCAGCAGCGGGACGGCCGAGGAGACCCAGTACTTC. J is TRBJ2-5 and V is TRBV5-4; either TRBD1 or TRBD2 may supply D (5 bases each). This CDR3 is built from 13 residues. V lost 4 bases and J lost 5, with 12 bases in between. Germline V gene lookup returns CDR1 SGHNT and CDR2 YYREEE (reference sequence).

The rearrangement links TRBV3-1 to TRBJ1-2, with D unclear. CDR1 is LGHDT and CDR2 is YNNKEL in the germline V gene (reference sequence). The CDR3 has 12 residues. V was pared by 4 bases and J by 14 bases, with 17 bases between. CDR3 sequence: CASSPPGSPGTF. The CDR3, as DNA: TGTGCCAGCAGCCCACCCGGCAGCCCGGGGACCTTC.

The gene calls are TRBV19 and TRBJ2-1; possibly TRBD1 for D (7 bases). Looked up from germline, CDR1 is LNHDA and CDR2 is SQIVND (reference sequence). CDR3 size: 20 residues. Trimming shortened V by 7 bases and J by 0 bases, and 28 bases separated the two germline ends. The CDR3 nucleotides are TGTGCCAGTACCCCCTCCGGGACAGTGGGGAGGATCAGCTCCTACAATGAGCAGTTCTTC. It encodes CASTPSGTVGRISSYNEQFF. The whole variable domain, filled in from reference TRBV19 and TRBJ2-1, reads DGGITQSPKYLFRKEGQNVTLSCEQNLNHDAMYWYRQDPGQGLRLIYYSQIVNDFQKGDIAEGYSVSREKKESFPLTVTSAQKNPTAFYLCASTPSGTVGRISSYNEQFFGPGTRLTVL.

The chain employs TRBV30 and TRBJ1-1; D is unresolved. The germline V and J ends were trimmed by 1 base and 1 base, with 7 bases remaining between them. The CDR3 is 13 residues long. Per germline, CDR1 GTSNPN and CDR2 SVGIG (reference sequence). DNA of the CDR3: TGTGCCTGGAGTGGTCACCAGAACACTGAAGCTTTCTTT. Translated, it gives CAWSGHQNTEAFF.

The chain couples TRBV30 to TRBJ1-6; 8 nucleotides align to TRBD1. Germline lookup yields CDR1 GTSNPN and CDR2 SVGIG (reference sequence). This CDR3 has 19 amino acids. The trim removed 0 bases at V and 0 bases at J, leaving 10 bases unmatched. CDR3 sequence: CAWSVLRTGTSSYNSPLHF. The DNA for the CDR3 is TGTGCCTGGAGTGTACTACGGACAGGGACTAGCTCCTATAATTCACCCCTCCACTTT.

The CDR3 region has the DNA TGTGCCAGCAGTTTAACAGTCAAGGCTTTCTTT. Translated: CASSLTVKAFF. The chain is built from TRBV12-3 or TRBV12-4 and TRBJ1-1; no reliable D call. V lost 2 bases and J 11 bases, leaving 9 bases between the germline ends. The CDR3 covers 11 residues.

This CDR3 is CASTPLTGKGYTF. As DNA, the CDR3 is TGTGCCAGCACCCCACTCACAGGGAAAGGCTACACCTTC. The chain couples TRBV12-3 or TRBV12-4 to TRBJ1-2; weak D call: TRBD1 (6 bases). V was cut by 7 bases and J by 8 bases, with 17 bases left in between. The CDR3 consists of 13 residues.

The CDR3 region is CSARLDRAQETQYF. The CDR3 DNA reads TGCAGTGCCAGATTAGACAGAGCCCAAGAGACCCAGTACTTC. The chain couples TRBV20-1 to TRBJ2-5; tentatively, D is TRBD1 (5 bases). In germline, CDR1 is DFQATT, CDR2 SNEGSKA (reference sequence). V was trimmed by 6 bases and J by 1 base, leaving 15 bases between them. The CDR3 is 14 amino acids.

This chain joins TRBV27 and TRBJ1-6, with TRBD1 matching 7 bases. Germline V gene lookup returns CDR1 MNHEY and CDR2 SMNVEV (reference sequence). The CDR3 is 14 residues long. After removal of 4 bases from V and 5 bases from J, the junction contained 2 bases not matched to a gene. The CDR3 here is CASSSDRDNSPLHF. The CDR3 bases are TGTGCCAGCAGTTCCGACAGGGATAATTCACCCCTCCACTTT.

For this clonotype: It is likely a read error, because the conserved phenylalanine at the end of the CDR3 is missing. This rearrangement joins TRBV3-1 to TRBJ2-7, with 7 bases that match TRBD1. V lost 1 base and J lost 8; bases outside the gene matches: 11. Germline assignment: CDR1 LGHDT and CDR2 YNNKEL (reference sequence). This CDR3 is built from 15 residues. For the CDR3, the DNA is TGTGCCAGCAGCCAAGGTGTAACAGGGGATCCCCAGCAGTACCTC. Its protein is CASSQGVTGDPQQYL.

This clonotype was found a few times. In nucleotides, the CDR3 is TGCAGCGTCGTAAGGCCACCTACCGGGGAGCTGTTTTTT. As protein: CSVVRPPTGELFF. The chain carries TRBV29-1 and TRBJ2-2; no definite D call. V was shortened by 6 bases and J by 5 bases, with 13 bases between the two germline ends. The germline CDR1 and CDR2 sequences are SQVTM and ANQGSEA. This CDR3 has 13 residues.

V usage is TRBV6-1 and J usage is TRBJ2-7; a weak D match, TRBD2 (7 bases). Deletions cut 3 bases from V and 9 bases from J, with 9 bases between. The CDR3 is made up of 11 amino acids. Per germline, CDR1 MNHNS and CDR2 SASEGT. CDR3 protein: CASSDGGLQYV. CDR3 in DNA: TGTGCCAGCAGTGACGGGGGGCTGCAGTACGTC.

The chain links TRBV3-1 to TRBJ2-5; D unresolved. Germline CDR1 is LGHDT and CDR2 is YNNKEL (reference sequence). The V end was cut by 4 bases, the J end by 4 bases, with 13 bases between. The CDR3 sequence is 14 residues long. CDR3 DNA sequence: TGTGCCAGCAGCCCGACGTCACGATCAGAGACCCAGTACTTC. It is translated as CASSPTSRSETQYF.

The rearrangement links TRBV19 to TRBJ1-2; 8 bases align to TRBD1. This CDR3 is built from 15 residues. Germline values: CDR1 LNHDA, CDR2 SQIVND (reference sequence). The J segment lost 8 bases and the V segment lost 5 bases, leaving 13 bases of the junction unmatched. This chain's CDR3 is CASSASGTGIGGYTF. CDR3 nucleotide sequence: TGTGCCAGTAGTGCCTCCGGGACAGGTATAGGGGGCTACACCTTC.